Listed below are T cell receptor beta chains from one sample, sequenced in a study of T cell responses to AZD1222 COVID-19 vaccine. The method was immunoSEQ multiplex PCR; TCRdb's version includes in-frame clones alone and lacks a portion of them. The table records 150,000 to 200,000 clones, around 92% of them present only once. The sample consisted of peripheral blood, taken on day 0 of AZD1222 vaccination. These receptors were collected from an adult in good health. Both conserved end residues are part of each CDR3.

TRBJ1-4 | TRBV5-1 | CASSSGTGGEELFF
TRBJ2-2 | TRBV9 | CASSVVGGTGELFF
TRBJ1-4 | TRBV7-2 | CASSLGTESSLFF
TRBJ2-4 | TRBV19 | CASSNQGAKNIQYF
TRBJ2-1 | TRBV19 | CASSKAGNPYNEQFF
TRBJ2-4 | TRBV10-3 | CAISEIYPLAKNIQYF
TRBJ2-7 | TRBV6-1 | CASSDRYEQYF
TRBJ2-6 | TRBV9 | CASSVGQGFPSGANVLTF
TRBJ1-2 | TRBV7-2 | CASSSGIYGYTF
TRBJ1-6 | TRBV3-1/TRBV3-2 | CASSQDLQISLPLHF
TRBJ2-3 | TRBV28 | CASSLGRADTQYF
TRBJ2-7 | TRBV29-1 | CSVDGAYEQYF
TRBJ1-1 | TRBV7-8 | CASSWGTPAEAFF
TRBJ1-1 | TRBV5-8 | CASSIGTRGTEAFF
TRBJ2-4 | TRBV9 | CASSVGQGARYF
TRBJ2-7 | TRBV9 | CASSVAPTGTYYEQYF
TRBJ2-5 | TRBV15 | CATSQTGAQETQYF
TRBJ1-6 | TRBV27 | CASSSRQDRGWALHF
TRBJ1-2 | TRBV7-2 | CASTLTGNYGYTF
TRBJ2-7 | TRBV6-5 | CASSYYLGGGHYEQYF
TRBJ1-2 | TRBV5-1 | CASSPLGPDYGYTF
TRBJ1-2 | TRBV4-2 | CASSTGQGANYGYTF
TRBJ2-5 | TRBV5-4 | CASSLFGQETQYF
TRBJ1-1 | TRBV29-1 | CSVPKSRGRLGTEAFF
TRBJ2-1 | TRBV30 | CAWSDGTKQFF
TRBJ2-7 | TRBV4-1 | CASAGRGEQYF
TRBJ2-1 | TRBV7-2 | CASSLEGTSYNEQFF
TRBJ1-1 | TRBV7-7 | CASSPPSMNTEAFF
TRBJ1-4 | TRBV3-1/TRBV3-2 | CASPGQGDECGKLFF
TRBJ1-2 | TRBV6-5 | CASSDIRVVSGYTF
TRBJ2-1 | TRBV7-3 | CASSLAGGPLAEQFF
TRBJ1-4 | TRBV28 | CASSAGGPRREKLFF
TRBJ1-1 | TRBV6-6 | CASMGHTKSETEAFF
TRBJ1-5 | TRBV19 | CASSITWGGGLEPQHF
TRBJ2-7 | TRBV7-9 | CASSLDYPPYEQYF
TRBJ2-7 | TRBV30 | CAWSVSGGTGEQYF
TRBJ2-6 | TRBV4-1 | CASSHPEGFLTF
TRBJ2-2 | TRBV11-2 | CASSGLAGAHHTGELFF
TRBJ2-7 | TRBV5-1 | CASSLGATQGAYEQYF
TRBJ2-1 | TRBV6-4 | CASSDFRNNEQFF
TRBJ1-3 | TRBV6-6 | CASTGLKRSGNTIYF
TRBJ1-2 | TRBV19 | CASSLRERTLRSYGYTF
TRBJ1-2 | TRBV15 | CATSRDRQANYGYTF
TRBJ2-1 | TRBV7-3 | CASSLTAAYNEQFF
TRBJ1-2 | TRBV18 | CASSPGQTGVNGYTF
TRBJ2-7 | TRBV25-1 | CASSASVGVDEQYF
TRBJ1-2 | TRBV28 | CASSLNQGYGYTF
TRBJ2-1 | TRBV7-2 | CASSSPPHNEQFF
TRBJ1-5 | TRBV23-1 | CASTFRGGGQPQHF
TRBJ1-5 | TRBV2 | CASELGGRSNQPQHF
TRBJ1-1 | TRBV24-1 | CATSDPGSGTHTEAFF
TRBJ1-2 | TRBV28 | CASRLGAEDGYTF
TRBJ1-1 | TRBV7-8 | CASSLVGNTEAFF